This T cell receptor (beta chain) originates from a study of Tregs in tolerant kidney transplant recipients. In the study overall: Related graft donors supplied nonmyeloablative bone marrow transplants, and mixed chimerism was transient.

Thawed PBMCs were FACS-sorted into unstimulated CD4+CD25+CD127- regulatory T cells, CD4+CD25- non-regulatory cells, CD4 and CD8 cells. Repertoires were generated with immunoSEQ multiplex PCR, while TCRdb's copy carries only in-frame clones and drops some. This sample's table reports fewer than 55,000 clones. Germline V lookup: CDR1 MRHNA, CDR2 SNTAGT. Trimming cost V 5 bases and J 5 bases; bases outside gene matches: 11. This CDR3 is built from 16 residues. Concerning this clone itself: As yet, its antigen is unknown. The sequenced fragment ends 3 residues before the CDR3 boundary, so the rest is inferred from the germline J gene.

Study-wide points: Biological reproducibility was not directly addressed in this study. Validation in larger populations is needed because few patients were studied.

The sequences come from CD4+ T cells from blood, collected before the transplant. The source of this sequence is a human donor who received a combined kidney and bone marrow transplant. The chain employs TRBV6-4 and TRBJ2-3; 9 nucleotides align to TRBD1. The part of the CDR3 DNA that was read is TGTGCCAGCAGTCCGGGACAGGGCGGAGGGGGAGATACG. Residues: CASSPGQGGGGDT. The whole CDR3 protein reads CASSPGQGGGGDTQYF.